By sample fraction, the clone carrying this TCR beta chain is medium-sized. Its antigen is still unknown. The sorted Tregs were CD4+CD25+CD127-/low cells. Whole-study results and caveats: Tumor Treg TCRs overlapped most with tumor naive CD4+ cells.

Full-length variable regions came from constant-region reverse primers plus semi-nested Nested Universal Primer A PCR. TCRdb redid the calling of the 5' RACE reads with MiXCR, one entry per CDR3 protein. The data show 30,000 or so distinct CDR3 sequences, 25% to 30% seen once. V shed 7 bases and J shed 1 base, with 10 bases lying between them. The CDR3 runs to 13 residues. This clonotype originated in a female donor with breast cancer. The V and J genes are TRBV12-3 or TRBV12-4 and TRBJ1-1; D ambiguous. The sequenced material came from tumor-infiltrating Tregs sorted from the breast tumor. The CDR3 here is CASILHWNTEAFF. For the CDR3, the DNA is TGTGCCAGCATCCTGCATTGGAACACTGAAGCTTTCTTT.